The 4 T cell receptor beta chains below come from one sample, sequenced in a study of cytomegalovirus exposure and HLA in healthy donors. PCR employed 60 Vbeta and 13 Jbeta primers. Sequencing used immunoSEQ multiplex PCR; TCRdb keeps in-frame clones, though not all of them. The sample has roughly 160,000 clones; around 77% are singletons. Sequencing used PBMCs. All receptors come from a man aged 60 to 75 in good health and CMV-seronegative.

The chain has TRBV11-3 and TRBJ2-7; 10 bases map to TRBD2. Germline V gene lookup returns CDR1 SGHNT and CDR2 YENEEA. The trim removed 5 bases at V and 7 bases at J, leaving 5 bases unmatched. The CDR3 has 13 amino acids. The CDR3 DNA reads TGTGCCAGCAGCCGAGGGACTAGCGCAGAGCAGTACTTC. This sequence encodes CASSRGTSAEQYF.

V gene TRBV4-2 combines with J gene TRBJ2-5, with 13 bases identical to TRBD2. The CDR3 consists of 18 residues. Losses at the gene ends were 3 bases for V and 5 bases for J; bases not matched to a gene: 12. Per the germline V gene, CDR1 is LGHNA and CDR2 is YNFKEQ. The DNA of the CDR3 is TGTGCCAGCAGCCAGGATTTGATACTAGCGGGAGGGCCGGAGACCCAGTACTTC. Amino acid sequence: CASSQDLILAGGPETQYF.

This chain links TRBV6-5 with TRBJ2-2; D is uncertain. The CDR3 loop spans 14 amino acids. V was clipped by 6 bases and J by 5 bases, with 13 bases between them. The V gene's germline CDR1 is MNHEY and CDR2 SVGAGI. The CDR3: CASSYQKQTGELFF. The CDR3 coding sequence is TGTGCCAGCAGCTACCAAAAACAAACCGGGGAGCTGTTTTTT.

The rearrangement links TRBV4-1 to TRBJ2-5, with 10 bases lining up with TRBD1. CDR1 is MGHRA and CDR2 is YSYEKL in the germline V gene. V lost 6 bases, J lost 5 bases, and 6 bases stayed unmatched. The CDR3 sequence is 14 residues long. CDR3 amino acids: CASSYGQGGETQYF. For the CDR3, the DNA is TGCGCCAGCAGTTACGGACAGGGGGGGGAGACCCAGTACTTC.